The rows below give T cell receptor beta chains drawn from one sample of a study of T cell repertoires in ileal Crohn's disease. Generated by immunoSEQ multiplex PCR, the TCRdb table keeps only in-frame clones and is missing some. This sample has 5,100 or so clones, with 80% to 90% found just once. The material sequenced was ileal tissue. Receptors were obtained from an adult with Crohn's disease. Both conserved end residues are part of each CDR3. A D gene is named only where the DNA matches it firmly. The size field is filled for only some rows; it gives once, few, many or a size class.

>few|TRBV19|.|TRBJ2-7
CASSNTIQISKSYEQYF
TGTGCCAGTAGTAACACAATCCAGATCTCCAAGAGCTACGAGCAGTACTTC
>large|TRBV15|.|TRBJ1-5
CATKEQHSNQPQHF
TGTGCCACCAAGGAACAGCATAGCAATCAGCCCCAGCATTTT
>.|TRBV2|.|TRBJ2-3
CASSGGGLQGDTQYF
TGTGCCAGCAGTGGAGGCGGCCTACAGGGAGATACGCAGTATTTT
>.|TRBV6-5|.|TRBJ1-1
CASKKGTEAFF
TGTGCCAGCAAGAAAGGGACTGAAGCTTTCTTT
>.|TRBV27|TRBD1|TRBJ2-3
CASSFGRGPTDTQYF
TGTGCCAGCAGTTTCGGCAGGGGGCCCACAGATACGCAGTATTTT
>.|TRBV6-6|.|TRBJ2-5
CASGIGTETQYF
TGTGCCAGCGGGATAGGGACAGAGACCCAGTACTTC
>.|TRBV9|.|TRBJ2-5
CASSVDQETQYF
TGTGCCAGCAGCGTAGACCAAGAGACCCAGTACTTC
>.|TRBV2|.|TRBJ1-2
CASRNDASSGYTF
TGTGCCAGCAGAAACGACGCCAGCTCAGGCTACACCTTC
>.|TRBV29-1|.|TRBJ2-1
CSVEAVFRVGETLDEQFF
TGCAGCGTTGAAGCAGTTTTCAGAGTGGGAGAGACCCTCGATGAGCAGTTCTTC
>.|TRBV30|.|TRBJ1-3
CAWDSLSGNTIYF
TGTGCCTGGGACTCCCTCTCTGGAAACACCATATATTTT
>.|TRBV28|.|TRBJ1-5
CASSLLEGGKQPQHF
TGTGCCAGCAGCCTTCTAGAGGGGGGCAAACAGCCCCAGCATTTT
>.|TRBV12-5|TRBD1|TRBJ2-5
CASGLGEQGKETQYF
TGTGCTAGTGGTTTGGGAGAACAGGGGAAAGAGACCCAGTACTTC
>.|TRBV27|.|TRBJ2-3
CASSSGREPADTQYF
TGTGCCAGCAGCTCGGGACGGGAGCCCGCAGATACGCAGTATTTT
>.|TRBV11-2|.|TRBJ2-3
CASSSREPGHGGDTQYF
TGTGCCAGCAGCTCTCGAGAACCGGGACACGGAGGGGATACGCAGTATTTT
>.|TRBV5-6|.|TRBJ1-2
CASSEQAVFLGGYTF
TGTGCCAGCAGCGAACAAGCAGTCTTTCTTGGTGGCTACACCTTC
>.|TRBV7-9|.|TRBJ2-1
CASSLVQGEQFF
TGTGCCAGCAGCTTAGTACAAGGCGAGCAGTTCTTC
>.|TRBV5-6|TRBD1|TRBJ1-1
CASSLKGARVEAFF
TGTGCCAGCAGCTTGAAGGGGGCGCGGGTTGAAGCTTTCTTT
>few|TRBV30|.|TRBJ1-2
CAWSARYGYTF
TGTGCCTGGAGTGCCCGCTATGGCTACACCTTC
>.|TRBV7-8|TRBD1|TRBJ1-3
CASSFDRGTGNTIYF
TGTGCCAGCAGCTTCGACAGGGGGACTGGAAACACCATATATTTT
>.|TRBV29-1|TRBD1|TRBJ2-7
CSAEGAAYEQYF
TGCAGCGCCGAGGGGGCAGCCTACGAGCAGTACTTC
>.|TRBV19|.|TRBJ1-1
CASSITGRQPNTEAFF
TGTGCCAGTAGTATTACCGGGCGGCAGCCGAACACTGAAGCTTTCTTT
>.|TRBV27|TRBD1|TRBJ1-2
CASSKDRGQGADGYTF
TGTGCCAGCAGCAAGGACAGGGGGCAAGGTGCGGATGGCTACACCTTC
>.|TRBV18|.|TRBJ2-7
CASSNPAVHLVSEQYF
TGTGCCAGCTCCAACCCGGCTGTCCACCTTGTTTCCGAGCAGTACTTC
>.|TRBV19|TRBD1|TRBJ1-2
CASSLSRGRRGYTF
TGTGCCAGTAGTCTATCCAGGGGGCGTCGTGGCTACACCTTC
>.|TRBV9|.|TRBJ2-7
CASSAQLRDEQYF
TGTGCCAGCAGCGCGCAGCTGAGGGACGAGCAGTACTTC
>.|TRBV7-2|TRBD1|TRBJ1-1
CASSSAETGQAEAFF
TGTGCCAGCAGCTCCGCCGAGACAGGGCAGGCTGAAGCTTTCTTT
>once|TRBV15|.|TRBJ1-5
CATSRGWGGGGNQPQHF
TGTGCCACCAGCAGAGGGTGGGGGGGCGGAGGCAATCAGCCCCAGCATTTT
>few|TRBV27|.|TRBJ1-2
CASSGGGGYTF
TGTGCCAGCAGTGGCGGAGGGGGCTACACCTTC
>.|TRBV4-3|.|TRBJ2-1
CASSQRQGRNEQFF
TGCGCCAGCAGCCAACGCCAGGGAAGAAATGAGCAGTTCTTC
>.|TRBV29-1|TRBD1|TRBJ1-1
CSVLVRQGSTEAFF
TGCAGCGTTCTCGTTCGACAGGGGAGCACTGAAGCTTTCTTT
>.|TRBV5-1|TRBD1|TRBJ2-1
CASRRQGNEQFF
TGCGCCAGCAGACGACAGGGGAATGAGCAGTTCTTC
>.|TRBV30|.|TRBJ1-4
CAWNLGALGEKLFF
TGTGCCTGGAATTTGGGGGCACTCGGAGAAAAACTGTTTTTT
>.|TRBV6-5|.|TRBJ2-1
CATGEEASYNEQFF
TGTGCCACCGGTGAGGAGGCGTCCTACAATGAGCAGTTCTTC
>.|TRBV11-3|.|TRBJ1-1
CASSLAGTSNTEAFF
TGTGCCAGCAGCTTAGCCGGGACATCGAACACTGAAGCTTTCTTT
>.|TRBV7-8|TRBD1|TRBJ1-3
CASSPGGGEGNTIYF
TGTGCCAGCAGCCCAGGGGGAGGGGAAGGAAACACCATATATTTT
>.|TRBV5-4|TRBD2|TRBJ2-1
CASSLQRLAGNEQFF
TGTGCCAGCAGCTTGCAAAGGCTAGCGGGGAATGAGCAGTTCTTC
>.|TRBV6-4|TRBD2|TRBJ2-1
CASSGTPSGSYNEQFF
TGTGCCAGCAGTGGCACCCCTAGCGGGTCCTACAATGAGCAGTTCTTC
>few|TRBV10-1|TRBD2|TRBJ2-7
CASRDRFSGNYSYEQYF
TGCGCCAGCAGGGACCGATTTAGCGGGAATTACTCCTACGAGCAGTACTTC
>.|TRBV7-9|TRBD1|TRBJ2-2
CASSLANRGTGELFF
TGTGCCAGCAGCTTAGCCAACAGGGGCACCGGGGAGCTGTTTTTT
>.|TRBV9|.|TRBJ1-2
CASSEPGYGYTF
TGTGCCAGCAGCGAACCAGGATATGGCTACACCTTC
>.|TRBV6-6|TRBD2|TRBJ2-3
CASRWTSGRGSDTQYF
TGTGCCAGCAGATGGACTAGCGGGAGAGGATCAGATACGCAGTATTTT
>once|TRBV5-4|.|TRBJ2-1
CASSPSTHPNYNEQFF
TGTGCCAGCAGCCCCTCGACACACCCCAACTACAATGAGCAGTTCTTC